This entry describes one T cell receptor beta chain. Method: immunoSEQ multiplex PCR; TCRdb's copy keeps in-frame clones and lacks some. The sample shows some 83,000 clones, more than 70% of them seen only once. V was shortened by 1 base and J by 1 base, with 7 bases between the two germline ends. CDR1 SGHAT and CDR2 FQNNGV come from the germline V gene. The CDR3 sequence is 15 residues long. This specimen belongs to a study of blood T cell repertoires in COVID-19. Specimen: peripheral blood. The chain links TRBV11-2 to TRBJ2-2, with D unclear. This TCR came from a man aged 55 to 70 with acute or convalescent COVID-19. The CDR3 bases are TGTGCCAGCAGCTTAGGGCGGATGAACACCGGGGAGCTGTTTTTT. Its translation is CASSLGRMNTGELFF.